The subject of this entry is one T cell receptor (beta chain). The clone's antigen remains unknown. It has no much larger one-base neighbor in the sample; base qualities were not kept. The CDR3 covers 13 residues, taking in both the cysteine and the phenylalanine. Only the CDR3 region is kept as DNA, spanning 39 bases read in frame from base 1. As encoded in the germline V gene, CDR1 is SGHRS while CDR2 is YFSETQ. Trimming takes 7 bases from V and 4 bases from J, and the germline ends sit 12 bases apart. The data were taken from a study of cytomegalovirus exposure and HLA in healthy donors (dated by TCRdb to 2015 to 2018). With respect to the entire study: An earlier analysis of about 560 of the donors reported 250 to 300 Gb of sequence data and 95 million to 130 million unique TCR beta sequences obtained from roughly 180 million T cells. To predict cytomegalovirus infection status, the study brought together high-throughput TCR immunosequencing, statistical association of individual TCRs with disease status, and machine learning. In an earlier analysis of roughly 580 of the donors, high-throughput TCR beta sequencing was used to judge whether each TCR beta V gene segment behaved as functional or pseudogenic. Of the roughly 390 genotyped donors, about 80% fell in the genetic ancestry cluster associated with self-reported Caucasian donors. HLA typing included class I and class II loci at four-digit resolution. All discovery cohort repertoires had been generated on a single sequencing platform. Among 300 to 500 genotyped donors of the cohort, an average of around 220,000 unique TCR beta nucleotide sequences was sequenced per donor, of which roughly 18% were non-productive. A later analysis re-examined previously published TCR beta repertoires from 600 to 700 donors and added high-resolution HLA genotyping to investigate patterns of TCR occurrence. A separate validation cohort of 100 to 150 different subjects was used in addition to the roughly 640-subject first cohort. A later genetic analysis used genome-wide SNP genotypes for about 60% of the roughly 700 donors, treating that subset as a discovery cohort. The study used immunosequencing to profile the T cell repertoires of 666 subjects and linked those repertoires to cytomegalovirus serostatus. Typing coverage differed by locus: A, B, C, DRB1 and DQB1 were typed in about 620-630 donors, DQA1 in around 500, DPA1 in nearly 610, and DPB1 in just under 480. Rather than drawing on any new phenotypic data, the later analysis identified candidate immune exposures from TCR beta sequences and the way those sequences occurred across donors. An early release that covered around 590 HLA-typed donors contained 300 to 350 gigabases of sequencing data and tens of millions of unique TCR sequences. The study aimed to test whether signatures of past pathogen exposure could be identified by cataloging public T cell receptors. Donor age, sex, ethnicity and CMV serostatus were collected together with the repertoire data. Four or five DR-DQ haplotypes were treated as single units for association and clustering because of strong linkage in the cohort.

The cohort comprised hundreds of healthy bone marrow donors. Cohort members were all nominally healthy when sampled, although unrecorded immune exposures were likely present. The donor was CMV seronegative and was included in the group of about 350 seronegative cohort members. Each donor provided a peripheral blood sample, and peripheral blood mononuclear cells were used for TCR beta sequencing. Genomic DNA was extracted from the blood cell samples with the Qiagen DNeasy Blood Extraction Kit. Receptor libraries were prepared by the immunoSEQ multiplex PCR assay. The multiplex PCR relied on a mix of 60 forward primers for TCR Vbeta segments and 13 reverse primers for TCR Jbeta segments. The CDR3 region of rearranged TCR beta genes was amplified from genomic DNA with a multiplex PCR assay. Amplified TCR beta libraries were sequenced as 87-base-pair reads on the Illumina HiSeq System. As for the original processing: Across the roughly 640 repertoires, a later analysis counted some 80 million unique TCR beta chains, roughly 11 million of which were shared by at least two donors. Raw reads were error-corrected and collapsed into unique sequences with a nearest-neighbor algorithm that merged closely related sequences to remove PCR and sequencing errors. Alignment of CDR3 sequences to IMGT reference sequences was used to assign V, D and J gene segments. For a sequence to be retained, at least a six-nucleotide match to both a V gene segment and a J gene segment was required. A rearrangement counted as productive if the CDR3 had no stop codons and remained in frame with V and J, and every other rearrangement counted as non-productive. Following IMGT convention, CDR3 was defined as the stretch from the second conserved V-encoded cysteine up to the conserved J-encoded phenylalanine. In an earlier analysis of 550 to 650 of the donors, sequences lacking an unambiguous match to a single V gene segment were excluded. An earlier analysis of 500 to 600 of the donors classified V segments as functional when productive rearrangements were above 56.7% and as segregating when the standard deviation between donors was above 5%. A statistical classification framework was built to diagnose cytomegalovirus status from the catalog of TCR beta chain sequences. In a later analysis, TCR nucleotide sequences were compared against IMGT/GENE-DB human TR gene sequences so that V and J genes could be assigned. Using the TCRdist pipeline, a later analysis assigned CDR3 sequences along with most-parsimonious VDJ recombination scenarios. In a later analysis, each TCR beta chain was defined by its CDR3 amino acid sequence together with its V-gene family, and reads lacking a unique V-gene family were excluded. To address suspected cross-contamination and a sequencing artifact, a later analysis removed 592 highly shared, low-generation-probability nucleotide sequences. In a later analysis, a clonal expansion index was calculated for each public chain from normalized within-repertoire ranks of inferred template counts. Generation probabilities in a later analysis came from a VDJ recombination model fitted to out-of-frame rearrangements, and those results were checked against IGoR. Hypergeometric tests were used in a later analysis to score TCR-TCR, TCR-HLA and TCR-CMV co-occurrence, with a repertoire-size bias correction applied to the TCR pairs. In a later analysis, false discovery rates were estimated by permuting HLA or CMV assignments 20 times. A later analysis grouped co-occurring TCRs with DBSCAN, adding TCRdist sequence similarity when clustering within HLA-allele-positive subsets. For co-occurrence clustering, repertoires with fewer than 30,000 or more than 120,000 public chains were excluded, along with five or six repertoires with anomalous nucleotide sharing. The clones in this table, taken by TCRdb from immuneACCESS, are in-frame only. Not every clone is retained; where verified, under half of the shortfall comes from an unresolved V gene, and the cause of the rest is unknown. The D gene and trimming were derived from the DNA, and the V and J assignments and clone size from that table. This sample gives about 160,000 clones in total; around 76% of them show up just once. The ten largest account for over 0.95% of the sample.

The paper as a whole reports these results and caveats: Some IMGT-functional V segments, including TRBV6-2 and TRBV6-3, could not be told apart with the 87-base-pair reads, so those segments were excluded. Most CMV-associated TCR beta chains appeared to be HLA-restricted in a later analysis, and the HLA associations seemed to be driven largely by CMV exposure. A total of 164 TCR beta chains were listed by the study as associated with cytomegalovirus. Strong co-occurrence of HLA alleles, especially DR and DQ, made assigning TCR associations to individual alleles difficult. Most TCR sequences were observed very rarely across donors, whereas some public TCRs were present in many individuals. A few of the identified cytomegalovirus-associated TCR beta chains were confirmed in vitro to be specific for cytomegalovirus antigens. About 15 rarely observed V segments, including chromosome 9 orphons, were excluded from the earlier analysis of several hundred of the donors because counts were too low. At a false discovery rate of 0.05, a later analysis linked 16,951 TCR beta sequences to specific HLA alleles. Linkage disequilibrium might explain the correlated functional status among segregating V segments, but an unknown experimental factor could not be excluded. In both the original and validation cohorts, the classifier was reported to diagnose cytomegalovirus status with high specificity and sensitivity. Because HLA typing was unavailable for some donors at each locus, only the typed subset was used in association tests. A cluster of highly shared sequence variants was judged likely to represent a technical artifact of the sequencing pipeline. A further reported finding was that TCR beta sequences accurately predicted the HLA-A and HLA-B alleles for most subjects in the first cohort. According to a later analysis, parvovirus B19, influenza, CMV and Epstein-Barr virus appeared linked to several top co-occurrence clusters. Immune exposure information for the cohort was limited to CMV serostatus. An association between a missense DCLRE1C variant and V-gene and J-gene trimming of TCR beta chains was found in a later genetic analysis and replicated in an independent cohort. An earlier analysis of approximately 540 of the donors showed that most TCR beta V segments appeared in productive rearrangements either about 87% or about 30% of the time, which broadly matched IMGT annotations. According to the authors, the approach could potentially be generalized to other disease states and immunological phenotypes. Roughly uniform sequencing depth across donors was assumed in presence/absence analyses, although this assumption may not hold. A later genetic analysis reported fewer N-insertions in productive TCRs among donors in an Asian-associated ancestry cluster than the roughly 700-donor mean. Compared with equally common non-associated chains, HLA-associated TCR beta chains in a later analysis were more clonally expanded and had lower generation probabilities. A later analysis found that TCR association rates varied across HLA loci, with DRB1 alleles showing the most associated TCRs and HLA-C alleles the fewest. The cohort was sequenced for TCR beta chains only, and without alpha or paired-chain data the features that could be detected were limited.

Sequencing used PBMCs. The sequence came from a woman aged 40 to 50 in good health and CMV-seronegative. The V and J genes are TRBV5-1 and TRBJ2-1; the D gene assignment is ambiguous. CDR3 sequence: CASGYESYNEQFF. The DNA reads TGCGCCAGCGGTTACGAGAGTTACAATGAGCAGTTCTTC.